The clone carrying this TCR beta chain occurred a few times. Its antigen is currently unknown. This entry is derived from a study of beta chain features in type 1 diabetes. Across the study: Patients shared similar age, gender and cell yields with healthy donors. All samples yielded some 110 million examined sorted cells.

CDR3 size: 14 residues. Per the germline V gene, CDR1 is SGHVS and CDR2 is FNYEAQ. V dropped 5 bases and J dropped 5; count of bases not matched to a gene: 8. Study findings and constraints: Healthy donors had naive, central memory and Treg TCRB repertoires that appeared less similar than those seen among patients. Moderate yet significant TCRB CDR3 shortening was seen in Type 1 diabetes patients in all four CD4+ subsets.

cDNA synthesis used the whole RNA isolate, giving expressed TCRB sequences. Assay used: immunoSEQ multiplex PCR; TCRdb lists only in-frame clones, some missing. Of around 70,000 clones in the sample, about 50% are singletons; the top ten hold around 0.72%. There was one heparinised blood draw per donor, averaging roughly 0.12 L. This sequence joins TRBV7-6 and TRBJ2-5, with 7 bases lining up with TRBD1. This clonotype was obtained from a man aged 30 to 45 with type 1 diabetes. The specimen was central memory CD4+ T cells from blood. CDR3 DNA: TGTGCCAGCAGCCCGACAGGGTTCGGGGAGACCCAGTACTTC. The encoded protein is CASSPTGFGETQYF.